Following are 11 T cell receptor beta chains from one sample sequenced in a study of regulatory T cells in long-lasting Graves disease. Noted time point: persistent/refractory GD, antithyroid drugs over 5 years with positive TRAb. The TCR library was made from RNA extracted from PBMCs. Arm-PCR of CDR3 regions with iRepertoire HTBI primers generated TCR beta libraries. TCRdb recomputed calls from the multiplex PCR reads with MiXCR, one row per CDR3 protein. The sample lists a few hundred thousand distinct CDR3 sequences; 23% were seen once. The sample here was peripheral blood mononuclear cells (PBMCs), taken when the disease was refractory, from a patient treated with antithyroid drugs. These receptors originate from a woman aged 40 to 50 with Graves disease.

This CDR3 reads CASSEPQGATNEKLFF. In DNA, the CDR3 is TGTGCCAGCAGTGAGCCCCAGGGGGCGACTAATGAAAAACTGTTTTTT. This chain connects TRBV25-1 to TRBJ1-4; 8 positions agree with TRBD1. Looked up from germline, CDR1 is MGHDK and CDR2 is SYGVNS. The CDR3 spans 16 residues. V lost 3 bases and J lost 2; bases outside the gene matches: 5.

This rearrangement joins TRBV5-1 to TRBJ2-7; D not certain. Per germline, CDR1 SGHRS and CDR2 YFSETQ. V was shortened by 4 bases and J by 1 base, with 9 bases between the two germline ends. This CDR3 is built from 13 residues. The CDR3 DNA is TGCGCCAGCAGCCAGGTGGTTTCCTACGAGCAGTACTTC. It translates to CASSQVVSYEQYF. The variable domain in full, with the rest retrieved from reference TRBV5-1 and TRBJ2-7, is KAGVTQTPRYLIKTRGQQVTLSCSPISGHRSVSWYQQTPGQGLQFLFEYFSETQRNKGNFPGRFSGRQFSNSRSEMNVSTLELGDSALYLCASSQVVSYEQYFGPGTRLTVT.

CDR3 amino acids: CASSLRQVEAFF. The CDR3 DNA sequence: TGTGCCAGCAGCTTGAGACAGGTTGAAGCTTTCTTT. This chain joins TRBV5-5 and TRBJ1-1, with D perhaps matching TRBD1 (6 bases). The CDR3 consists of 12 residues. Trimming pared 1 base from V and 7 bases from J, leaving 8 bases between. CDR1 is SGHKS and CDR2 is YYEKEE in the germline V gene (reference sequence).

This clonotype has a handful of counts. The rearrangement uses TRBV3-1 and TRBJ2-2, with D tentatively TRBD1 or TRBD2 (5 bases each). Germline lookup yields CDR1 LGHDT and CDR2 YNNKEL (reference sequence). The V and J ends lost 2 bases and 8 bases respectively, with 15 bases between them. The CDR3 spans 15 residues. The CDR3 DNA reads as TGTGCCAGCAGCCAACTCGGGGCTCGAGGAGGGGAGCTGTTTTTT. Residues: CASSQLGARGGELFF. Combining the CDR3 with reference TRBV3-1 and TRBJ2-2 gives the whole variable domain DTAVSQTPKYLVTQMGNDKSIKCEQNLGHDTMYWYKQDSKKFLKIMFSYNNKELIINETVPNRFSPKSPDKAHLNLHINSLELGDSAVYFCASSQLGARGGELFFGEGSRLTVL.

V usage is TRBV4-1 and J usage is TRBJ2-7; D is perhaps TRBD1 (5 bases). The CDR3 has 16 residues. Deletions cut 3 bases from V and 0 bases from J, with 15 bases between. The germline gives CDR1 MGHRA, CDR2 YSYEKL. This CDR3 reads CASSHQDSLSSYEQYF. In DNA, the CDR3 is TGCGCCAGCAGCCACCAAGACAGTTTGAGCTCCTACGAGCAGTACTTC.

The CDR3 region has the DNA TGTGCCAGCAGCGTAGCGGCTAGCGGGAGTGTAGTCGGGGAGCTGTTTTTT. This sequence encodes CASSVAASGSVVGELFF. This sequence joins TRBV9 and TRBJ2-2; 10 bases line up with TRBD2. J lost 7 bases, V lost 0 bases, and 9 bases had no gene match. The CDR3 has 17 amino acids. Germline V gives CDR1 SGDLS, CDR2 YYNGEE.

Many counts were recorded for this clonotype. J is TRBJ2-7 and V is TRBV7-7; D gene ambiguous. The CDR3 runs to 13 residues. Germline V gives CDR1 SSHAT, CDR2 FNYEAQ (reference sequence). V was cut by 3 bases and J by 7 bases, with 13 bases left in between. CDR3 nucleotide sequence: TGTGCCAGCAGCTTCTCCCTCTGGAAGGAGCAGTACTTC. It codes for CASSFSLWKEQYF.

This clonotype turned up a few times. The chain recombines TRBV12-3 or TRBV12-4 with TRBJ2-1; 7 nucleotides align to TRBD2. This CDR3 has 15 residues. The junction had 12 bases not matched to a gene; V was cut back by 6 bases and J by 7 bases. CDR3 in amino acids: CASSAMAGVDNEQFF. As DNA, the CDR3 is TGTGCCAGCAGCGCGATGGCGGGAGTAGATAATGAGCAGTTCTTC.

This clonotype was seen repeatedly, ten times or more. The rearrangement uses TRBV28 and TRBJ1-5; 11 bases match TRBD1. This CDR3 region has 16 residues. The V gene end was trimmed by 5 bases and the J gene end by 4 bases; junction bases not matched to a gene: 7. The germline V gene encodes CDR1 MDHEN and CDR2 SYDVKM. The chain's CDR3 is CASSRTGTGGNQPQHF. The CDR3 coding sequence is TGTGCCAGCAGTCGGACCGGGACAGGGGGTAATCAGCCCCAGCATTTT.

This clonotype occurred once. A single base separates this from a much larger clone, so it may be a read error. This CDR3 is missing its conserved last phenylalanine or tryptophan, likely due to a read error. CDR3 residues: CAISESRRGAHTEAFS. DNA for the CDR3: TGTGCCATCAGTGAGTCGAGGCGTGGAGCTCACACTGAAGCTTTCTCT. The rearrangement uses TRBV10-3 and TRBJ1-1; no clear D. CDR1 and CDR2 (germline): ENHRY, SYGVKD. CDR3 size: 16 residues. Trimming left V 0 bases short and J 3 bases short, with 14 bases between.

This clonotype appeared many times. The J gene is TRBJ1-1, the V gene TRBV29-1; 12 positions agree with TRBD1. This CDR3 is built from 16 residues. Germline V CDR1 and CDR2: SQVTM, ANQGSEA. Trimming at V came to 7 bases and at J to 3 bases, leaving 12 bases not matched to a gene. The CDR3 DNA follows: TGCAGCGCGAGAGGGACAGGGGGCTCGAAGGACACTGAAGCTTTCTTT. Protein product: CSARGTGGSKDTEAFF.